These T cell receptor beta chains were read from a single sample in a study of a mutant IDH1 vaccine in newly diagnosed glioma. TCRdb's table, derived via immunoSEQ multiplex PCR, lists solely in-frame clones and lacks some. In the table there are 70,000 or so clones, 65% to 85% of which are singletons. The material was peripheral blood mononuclear cells (PBMCs), obtained from a glioma patient treated with radiotherapy, temozolomide or both. The receptors stem from a woman between 18 and 29 years old with glioma. Some clones in this sample may be carry-over from other donors' samples. The conserved cysteine and the conserved F or W are not part of the CDR3 here.

>TRBV4-1|TRBJ2-3
ASSLMGGITDTQY
>TRBV5-4|TRBJ2-7
ASSLSTLSEQY
>TRBV6-1|TRBJ1-1
ASSEEAAF
>TRBV5-1|TRBJ2-5
ASSLRTSGMETQY
>TRBV9|TRBJ2-1
ASSGFSGLTYNEQF
>TRBV29-1|TRBJ2-5
SAVYVGRQETQY
>TRBV30|TRBJ2-5
AWLGDPPRPQY
>TRBV6-6|TRBJ1-3
ATLSGNTIY
>TRBV2|TRBJ2-5
ASRGLAGGPQETQY
>TRBV6-5|TRBJ2-7
ASSYSPASYEQY
>TRBV2|TRBJ1-4
ASTQTGYEKLF
>TRBV12-5|TRBJ2-7
ASGSSGPEQY
>TRBV4-2|TRBJ1-2
ASSQGGGTALT
>TRBV18|TRBJ1-1
ASSPIAPSSNTEAF
>TRBV5-1|TRBJ1-1
ASSSYWTGGRNTEAF
>TRBV15|TRBJ2-6
ATTHLRGGAGANVLT
>TRBV27|TRBJ1-5
ASSDRDGPYSNQPQH
>TRBV30|TRBJ1-1
AWSGTGKTEAF
>TRBV29-1|TRBJ2-2
SARQGRDTGELF
>TRBV9|TRBJ2-5
ASSVDPRRETQY
>TRBV6-1|TRBJ2-7
ASSSRNSYEQY
>TRBV19|TRBJ1-2
ATQSTGTGVYGYT
>TRBV7-9|TRBJ1-2
ASSSPGGAGLRGYT
>TRBV21-1|TRBJ1-5
ASSKGRQGRKQPQH
>TRBV30|TRBJ1-2
AWSVRSAVYGYT
>TRBV6-1|TRBJ1-2
ASSPGTGGSYGYT
>TRBV11-2|TRBJ2-5
ASSLTGGDLQTQY
>TRBV9|TRBJ2-5
ASSVGSGLDLSLETQY
>TRBV5-1|TRBJ1-1
ASSRDRNTEAF
>TRBV5-1|TRBJ2-7
ASSPTAYEQY
>TRBV13|TRBJ2-7
ASSLGLAEREQY
>TRBV14|TRBJ1-1
ASSQPRSGANTEAF
>TRBV5-4|TRBJ2-7
ASSIGTSGAAYEQY
>TRBV6-1|TRBJ2-5
ASTAGGFQETQY
>TRBV5-6|TRBJ2-7
ASSANGVYEQY
>TRBV20-1|TRBJ1-1
SARMNTEAF
>TRBV7-2|TRBJ1-3
ASSPDRGLGNTIY
>TRBV5-1|TRBJ1-2
ASSLGSPGSYT
>TRBV27|TRBJ2-2
ASSYRGADTGELF
>TRBV29-1|TRBJ2-3
SVERGGGLSRRTDTQY
>TRBV9|TRBJ1-1
ASSVGLLLDTEAF
>TRBV6-4|TRBJ1-2
ASSQEGDPFYGYT
>TRBV9|TRBJ2-7
ASSVENGPEQY